The 14 T cell receptor beta chains in this list originate from one sample, sequenced in a study of tumor and adjacent non-tumor tissue in lung cancer. No cell sorting was done before RNA was extracted from the tissue. Three rounds of nested PCR, following a modified ARM-PCR protocol, produced the TCRbeta library. In TCRdb, the multiplex PCR reads were re-called with MiXCR into one record per CDR3 protein. The repertoire holds around 86,000 distinct CDR3 sequences, with approximately 72% as singletons. The material sequenced was lung tumor tissue. The receptors were gathered from a woman in her thirties or forties with non-small cell lung cancer.

As for this clonotype: Compared with germline, one end of the junction differs, possibly owing to a read error. The gene calls are TRBV11-2 and TRBJ1-2; 8 bases map to TRBD1. The CDR3 sequence is 14 residues long. Germline CDR1 is SGHAT and CDR2 is FQNNGV. The CDR3 DNA sequence: TGTGTCAGCAGCTTGGGGACAGGAAACTATGGCTACGTCTTC. The encoded protein is CVSSLGTGNYGYVF. Using reference TRBV11-2 and TRBJ1-2 for the parts outside the CDR3, the full variable domain is EAGVAQSPRYKIIEKRQSVAFWCNPISGHATLYWYQQILGQGPKLLIQFQNNGVVDDSQLPKDRFSAERLKGVDSTLKIQPAKLEDSAVYLCVSSLGTGNYGYVFGSGTRLTVV.

This clonotype appeared once. One end of the junction does not line up with germline, which may come from a read error. The chain carries TRBV6-2 or TRBV6-3 and TRBJ2-5; TRBD2 matches at 7 bases. Germline V gives CDR1 MNHEY, CDR2 SVGEGT. There are 15 residues in the CDR3. CDR3 bases: TGTGTCAGCAGCCGGGGACTGGCGGGAGTGGAGACCCAGTACTTC. Translation gives CVSSRGLAGVETQYF.

A remark on this clonotype: Mismatch with germline at one junction end may stem from a read error. The V call is TRBV4-1, the J call TRBJ2-5; a possible D gene is TRBD1 (5 bases). Germline V CDR1 and CDR2: MGHRA, YSYEKL. This CDR3 region has 13 residues. For the CDR3, the DNA is TGCGCCAACAGCCATGATGGGGCCAGGACCCAGTACTTC. Translating gives CANSHDGARTQYF.

To note about this clonotype: This may stem from a read error, because a much larger clone lies one nucleotide away. J is TRBJ1-5 and V is TRBV7-9, with TRBD1 identical over 7 bases. Germline CDR1 is SEHNR and CDR2 is FQNEAQ (reference sequence). CDR3 length: 14 residues. The CDR3 here is CASSRGTDNQPHHF. CDR3 nucleotides: TGTGCCAGCAGCCGCGGGACAGACAATCAGCCCCATCATTTT. The entire variable domain, with the rest obtained from reference TRBV7-9 and TRBJ1-5, is as follows: DTGVSQNPRHKITKRGQNVTFRCDPISEHNRLYWYRQTLGQGPEFLTYFQNEAQLEKSRLLSDRFSAERPKGSFSTLEIQRTEQGDSAMYLCASSRGTDNQPHHFGDGTRLSIL.

In this sample, this clonotype turned up many times. The genes are TRBV20-1 and TRBJ2-1; 7 bases line up with TRBD2. Germline trimming cut 5 bases from V and 7 bases from J; bases unmatched to any gene: 17. CDR1 is DFQATT, CDR2 SNEGSKA, per germline (reference sequence). The CDR3 totals 16 residues. The DNA for the CDR3 is TGCAGTGCTTCCCTCCTACGTGGGGGGGGAAGGAATGAGCAGTTCTTC. Amino acids: CSASLLRGGGRNEQFF.

This clonotype was detected only once. This rearrangement joins TRBV6-2 or TRBV6-3 to TRBJ2-3; a possible D gene is TRBD1 (5 bases). From germline, CDR1 is MNHEY and CDR2 SVGEGT. The ends were cut back, 2 bases at V and 2 bases at J, with 11 bases in the middle. The CDR3 totals 15 residues. CDR3 nucleotides: TGTGCCAGCAGTTACAGGGGAAGAATCACAGATACGCAGTATTTT. It translates to CASSYRGRITDTQYF.

The table lists this clonotype with a count of one. Germline and junction disagree at one end, which may indicate a read error. The chain recombines TRBV11-2 with TRBJ2-3; weak D call: TRBD2 (6 bases). CDR3 length: 16 amino acids. Germline CDR1 reads SGHAT; CDR2 reads FQNNGV. Here the CDR3 DNA reads TGTGCCAGCAGCTTGGCGTCTAGCGCTAACACAAATACGCAGTATTTT. This translates into CASSLASSANTNTQYF.

The CDR3 is CASGQGPNYGYTF. For the CDR3, the DNA is TGTGCCAGTGGCCAAGGACCCAACTATGGCTACACCTTC. The chain links TRBV14 to TRBJ1-2; D not certain. Germline V gene lookup returns CDR1 SGHDN and CDR2 FVKESK. CDR3 size: 13 residues. V was cut by 9 bases and J by 2 bases, with 13 bases left in between.

This clonotype was detected only once. A read error is possible here, since a much larger clone lies one base away. The chain has TRBV5-1 and TRBJ2-7; TRBD1 might be the D (6 bases). Germline loops: CDR1 SGHRS, CDR2 YFSETQ. V shed 1 base and J shed 5 bases, with 16 bases lying between them. The CDR3 is 15 residues long. The CDR3 DNA reads as TGCGCCAGCAGCTTGACAAGGACAGTGTCCCACGAGCAGTACTTC. Translated: CASSLTRTVSHEQYF.

V and J are TRBV5-1 and TRBJ2-1, with 10 nucleotides matching TRBD2. The CDR3 is 16 amino acids. V was clipped by 6 bases and J by 6 bases; unmatched bases: 12. Germline CDR1 is SGHRS and CDR2 is YFSETQ. In nucleotides, the CDR3 is TGCGCCAGCAATTCCCCTAGCGGGAGAGTACCCAATGAGCAGTTCTTC. Residues: CASNSPSGRVPNEQFF.

In the case of this clonotype: At one boundary the junction diverges from the germline segment, which might be a read error. The chain is built from TRBV5-6 and TRBJ1-5; D gene ambiguous. From germline, CDR1 is SGHDT and CDR2 YYEEEE. The CDR3 has 12 residues. CDR3: CVSSLQLRTRHF. CDR3 nucleotides: TGTGTCAGCAGCTTGCAACTGAGGACCCGGCATTTT.

The chain has TRBV4-2 and TRBJ2-3; 16 bases align to TRBD2. The CDR3 is made up of 16 amino acids. V lost 3 bases and J lost 12; bases outside the gene matches: 9. The V gene's germline CDR1 is LGHNA and CDR2 YNFKEQ. The CDR3 DNA follows: TGTGCCAGCAGCCAGGGACTAGCGGGGGGGCCAGGTACTCAGTATTTT. Residues: CASSQGLAGGPGTQYF.

In the case of this clonotype: This may come from a read error, since a much larger clone is one base off. The rearrangement joins TRBV28 to TRBJ2-1, with unresolved D. Per germline, CDR1 MDHEN and CDR2 SYDVKM. The CDR3 has 14 amino acids. The CDR3 here is CASRVESSCNEQFF. The DNA for the CDR3 is TGTGCCAGCAGGGTGGAAAGCTCCTGCAATGAGCAGTTCTTC.

The genes are TRBV11-2 and TRBJ2-5; a possible D gene is TRBD2 (6 bases). Trimming shortened V by 10 bases and J by 5 bases, and 26 bases separated the two germline ends. Germline CDR1 is SGHAT and CDR2 is FQNNGV. This CDR3 is built from 16 residues. The CDR3 coding sequence is TGTGCCAACGGCTTAGTTGGGCGGAGGGCCCATGAGACCCAGTACTTC. It specifies CANGLVGRRAHETQYF.